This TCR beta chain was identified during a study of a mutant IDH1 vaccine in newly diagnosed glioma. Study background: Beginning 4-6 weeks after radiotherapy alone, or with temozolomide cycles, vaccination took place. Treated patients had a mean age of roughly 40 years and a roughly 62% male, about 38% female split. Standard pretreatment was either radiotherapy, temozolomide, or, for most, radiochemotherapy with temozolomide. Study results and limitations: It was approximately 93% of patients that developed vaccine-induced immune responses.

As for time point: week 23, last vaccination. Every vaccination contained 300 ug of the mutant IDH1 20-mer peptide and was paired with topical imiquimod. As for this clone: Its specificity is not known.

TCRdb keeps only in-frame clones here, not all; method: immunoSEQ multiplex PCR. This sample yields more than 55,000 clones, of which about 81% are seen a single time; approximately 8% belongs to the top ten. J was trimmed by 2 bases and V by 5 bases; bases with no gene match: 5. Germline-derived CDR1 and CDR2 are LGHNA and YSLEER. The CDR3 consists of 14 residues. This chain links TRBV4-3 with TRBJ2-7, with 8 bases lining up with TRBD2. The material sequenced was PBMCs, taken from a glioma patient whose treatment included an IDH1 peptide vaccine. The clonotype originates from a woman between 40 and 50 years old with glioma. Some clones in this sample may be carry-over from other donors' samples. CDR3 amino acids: CASSFSGGAYEQYF. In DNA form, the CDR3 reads TGCGCCAGCAGCTTTTCCGGGGGGGCCTACGAGCAGTACTTC.